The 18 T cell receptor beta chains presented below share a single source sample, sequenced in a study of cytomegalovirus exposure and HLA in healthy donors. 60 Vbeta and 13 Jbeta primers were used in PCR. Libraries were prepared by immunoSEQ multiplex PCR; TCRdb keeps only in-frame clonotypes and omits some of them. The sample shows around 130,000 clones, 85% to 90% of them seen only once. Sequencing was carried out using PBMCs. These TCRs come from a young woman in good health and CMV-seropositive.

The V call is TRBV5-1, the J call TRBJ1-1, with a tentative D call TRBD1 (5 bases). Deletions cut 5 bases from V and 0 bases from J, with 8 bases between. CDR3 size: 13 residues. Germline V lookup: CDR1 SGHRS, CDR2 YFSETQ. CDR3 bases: TGCGCCAGCAGGGACACTCTGAACACTGAAGCTTTCTTT. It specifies CASRDTLNTEAFF. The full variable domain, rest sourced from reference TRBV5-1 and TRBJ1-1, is KAGVTQTPRYLIKTRGQQVTLSCSPISGHRSVSWYQQTPGQGLQFLFEYFSETQRNKGNFPGRFSGRQFSNSRSEMNVSTLELGDSALYLCASRDTLNTEAFFGQGTRLTVV.

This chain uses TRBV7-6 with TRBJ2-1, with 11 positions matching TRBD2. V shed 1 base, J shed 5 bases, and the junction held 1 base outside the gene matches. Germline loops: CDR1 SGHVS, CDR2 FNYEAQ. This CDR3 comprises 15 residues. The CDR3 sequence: CASSLELAGDNEQFF. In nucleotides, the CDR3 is TGTGCCAGCAGCTTAGAACTAGCGGGGGACAATGAGCAGTTCTTC.

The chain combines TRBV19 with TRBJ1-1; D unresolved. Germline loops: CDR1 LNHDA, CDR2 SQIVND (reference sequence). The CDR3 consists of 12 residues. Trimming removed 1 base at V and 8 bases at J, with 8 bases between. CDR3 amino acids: CASSIGAGEAFF. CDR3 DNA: TGTGCCAGTAGTATAGGGGCGGGAGAAGCTTTCTTT.

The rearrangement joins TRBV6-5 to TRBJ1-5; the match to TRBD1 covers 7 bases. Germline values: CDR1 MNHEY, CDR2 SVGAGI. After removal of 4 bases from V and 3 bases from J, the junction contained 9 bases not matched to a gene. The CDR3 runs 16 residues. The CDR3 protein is CASSLHGQANNQPQHF. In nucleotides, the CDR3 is TGTGCCAGCAGTTTACACGGACAGGCCAACAATCAGCCCCAGCATTTT.

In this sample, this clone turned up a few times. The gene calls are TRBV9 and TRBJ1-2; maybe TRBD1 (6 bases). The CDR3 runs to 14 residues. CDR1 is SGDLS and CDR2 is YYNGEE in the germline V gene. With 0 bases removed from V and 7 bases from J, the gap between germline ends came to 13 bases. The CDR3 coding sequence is TGTGCCAGCAGCGTAGGGGGCCAGGGGCTTGGCTACACCTTC. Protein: CASSVGGQGLGYTF.

CDR3 in DNA: TGTGCCAGCAGCAAAGGGGACAGTAATGAAAAACTGTTTTTT. Encoded protein: CASSKGDSNEKLFF. The V call is TRBV27, the J call TRBJ1-4; 7 bases fit TRBD1. Germline V lookup: CDR1 MNHEY, CDR2 SMNVEV (reference sequence). J was trimmed by 4 bases and V by 6 bases; bases with no gene match: 5. The CDR3 spans 14 residues.

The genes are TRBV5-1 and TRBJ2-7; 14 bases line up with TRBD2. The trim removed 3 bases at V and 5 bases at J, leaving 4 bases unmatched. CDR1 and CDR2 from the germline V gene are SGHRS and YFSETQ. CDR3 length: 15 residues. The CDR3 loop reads CASSSGTSGGNEQYF. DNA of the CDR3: TGCGCCAGCAGCTCCGGGACTAGCGGGGGAAACGAGCAGTACTTC. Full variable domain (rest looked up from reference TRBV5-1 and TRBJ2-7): KAGVTQTPRYLIKTRGQQVTLSCSPISGHRSVSWYQQTPGQGLQFLFEYFSETQRNKGNFPGRFSGRQFSNSRSEMNVSTLELGDSALYLCASSSGTSGGNEQYFGPGTRLTVT.

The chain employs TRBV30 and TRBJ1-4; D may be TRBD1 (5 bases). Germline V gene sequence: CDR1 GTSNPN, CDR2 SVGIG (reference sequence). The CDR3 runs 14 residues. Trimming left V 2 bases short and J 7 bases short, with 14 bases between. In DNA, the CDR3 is TGTGCCTGGAGTCGCGGGGCTTTTGGTGAAAAACTGTTTTTT. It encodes CAWSRGAFGEKLFF.

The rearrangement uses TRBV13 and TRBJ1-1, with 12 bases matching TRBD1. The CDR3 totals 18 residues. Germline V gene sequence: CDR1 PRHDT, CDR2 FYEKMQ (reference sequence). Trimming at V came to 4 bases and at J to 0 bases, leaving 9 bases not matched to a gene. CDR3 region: CASSYPGTGGTMNTEAFF. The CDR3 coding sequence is TGTGCCAGCAGCTACCCCGGGACAGGGGGCACCATGAACACTGAAGCTTTCTTT.

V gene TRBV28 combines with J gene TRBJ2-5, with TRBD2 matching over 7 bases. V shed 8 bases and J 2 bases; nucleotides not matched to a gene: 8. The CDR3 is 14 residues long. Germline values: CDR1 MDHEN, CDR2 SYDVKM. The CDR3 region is CASGAGLPQETQYF. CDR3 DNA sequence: TGTGCCAGCGGCGCGGGACTACCACAAGAGACCCAGTACTTC. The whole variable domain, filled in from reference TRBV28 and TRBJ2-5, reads DVKVTQSSRYLVKRTGEKVFLECVQDMDHENMFWYRQDPGLGLRLIYFSYDVKMKEKGDIPEGYSVSREKKERFSLILESASTNQTSMYLCASGAGLPQETQYFGPGTRLLVL.

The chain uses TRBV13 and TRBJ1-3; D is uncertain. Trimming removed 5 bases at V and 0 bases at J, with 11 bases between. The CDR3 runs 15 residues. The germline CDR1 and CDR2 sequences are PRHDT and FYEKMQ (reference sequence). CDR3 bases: TGTGCCAGCAGCGTCGGTACCCGCTCTGGAAACACCATATATTTT. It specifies CASSVGTRSGNTIYF.

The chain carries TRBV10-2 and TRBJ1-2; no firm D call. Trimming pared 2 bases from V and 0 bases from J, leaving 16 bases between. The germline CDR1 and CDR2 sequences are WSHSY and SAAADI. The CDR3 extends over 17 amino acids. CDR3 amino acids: CASSEVAGRDSNYGYTF. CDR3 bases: TGCGCCAGCAGTGAGGTGGCGGGGAGAGATTCTAACTATGGCTACACCTTC.

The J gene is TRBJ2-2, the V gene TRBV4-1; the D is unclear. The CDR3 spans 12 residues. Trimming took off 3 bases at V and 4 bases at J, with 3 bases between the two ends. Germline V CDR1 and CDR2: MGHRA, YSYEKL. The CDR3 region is CASSHLTGELFF. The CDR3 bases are TGCGCCAGCAGCCACCTCACCGGGGAGCTGTTTTTT.

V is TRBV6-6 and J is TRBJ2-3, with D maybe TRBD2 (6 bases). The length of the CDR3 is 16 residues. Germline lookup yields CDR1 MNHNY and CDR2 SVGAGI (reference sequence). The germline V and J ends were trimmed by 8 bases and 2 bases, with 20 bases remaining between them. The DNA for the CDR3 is TGTGCCAGCGGCGGGGAAGGAGGGTCCTACACAGATACGCAGTATTTT. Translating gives CASGGEGGSYTDTQYF.

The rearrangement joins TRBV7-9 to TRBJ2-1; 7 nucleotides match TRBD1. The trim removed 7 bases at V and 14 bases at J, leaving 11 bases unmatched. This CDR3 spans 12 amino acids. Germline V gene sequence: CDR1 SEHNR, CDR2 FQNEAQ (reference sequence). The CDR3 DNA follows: TGTGCCAGCAACCTTCAAGGGGGCCGGGAGTTCTTC. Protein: CASNLQGGREFF.

The chain's CDR3 is CASGMTSDYNEQFF. The CDR3 nucleotides read TGTGCCAGCGGTATGACTAGCGACTACAATGAGCAGTTCTTC. The V call is TRBV6-6, the J call TRBJ2-1, with 8 bases matching TRBD2. The CDR3 sequence is 14 residues long. Trimming cost V 8 bases and J 3 bases; bases outside gene matches: 6. The germline CDR1 and CDR2 sequences are MNHNY and SVGAGI (reference sequence).

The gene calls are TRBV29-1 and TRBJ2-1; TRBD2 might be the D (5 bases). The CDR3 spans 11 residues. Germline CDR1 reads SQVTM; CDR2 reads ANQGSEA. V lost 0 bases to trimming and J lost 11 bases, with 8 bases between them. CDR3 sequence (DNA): TGCAGCGTTGAAGATGGCGGGCAGCAGTTCTTC. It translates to CSVEDGGQQFF.

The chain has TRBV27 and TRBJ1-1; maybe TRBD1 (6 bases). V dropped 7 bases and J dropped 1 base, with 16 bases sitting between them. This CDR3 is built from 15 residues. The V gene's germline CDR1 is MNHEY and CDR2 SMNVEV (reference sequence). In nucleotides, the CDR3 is TGTGCCAGCATCTCCGGGACATCGCCGAACACTGAAGCTTTCTTT. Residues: CASISGTSPNTEAFF.